Included here is one TCR beta chain sequence, with context. Which antigen it targets is not known. No base quality values were provided; no much bigger clone lies one nucleotide off. In Seattle, one collaborating source enrolled patients while the infection was active and tracked those patients longitudinally over the course of disease. Whole blood was collected in K2EDTA tubes by collaborating institutions according to the institutions' own protocols. For TCRbeta analysis, collaborators shipped samples in one of three forms: frozen whole blood, isolated PBMCs, or DNA extracted from either of those sample types. The data are from a study of blood T cell repertoires in COVID-19 (dated by TCRdb to the early 2020s). Looking at the study overall: Samples from collaborators originated in the United States, Italy and Spain and spanned both the acute and convalescent phases of COVID-19. The material from the prospective study consisted of cDNA or gDNA derived from T cells, B-cell-depleted T cells, or PBMCs. Deeply sampled blood TCRbeta repertoires from subjects exposed to, actively infected with, or recovered from COVID-19 were included in the dataset. The repertoires were released in a freely available public database intended as a resource for research on the immune response to SARS-CoV-2. Samples were obtained from the ongoing ImmuneRACE study (first 160 participants) and from 1,254 subjects provided by 6 global collaborators. Sample metadata almost always included a de-identified subject ID, COVID-19 status, age in years and sex. Where available, HLA class I and class II types were taken from metadata supplied by the sample provider and were not determined by assay-based typing.

The immunoSEQ Assay, a bias-controlled multiplex PCR, was used to amplify TCRbeta CDR3 regions from genomic DNA. The authors processed their data as follows. Nucleated cell counts per sample were estimated from amplification of reference gene primers within the assay. To quantify the absolute abundance of each unique TCRbeta CDR3 rearrangement, sequence reads were collapsed and filtered. For each sample, productive Simpson clonality was calculated by taking the square root of Simpson's diversity index across productive rearrangements. This immuneACCESS table, as held by TCRdb, lists in-frame sequences with V and J called but not all clones. Of the missing ones, under half trace to an unresolved V gene in checked studies; the others have no known cause. V and J calls plus clone size are reproduced from that table; the DNA served to infer D and trimming. The sample table shows fewer than 700,000 clones, and roughly 89% are seen once. Roughly 7.3% of the sample is held by the ten biggest clonotypes.

Results and caveats for the whole study, not just this receptor: The quantity of clinical and demographic metadata differed by source and by participant and was supplied without curation.

The sample was peripheral blood. The receptor's source is a woman aged 50 to 65 with COVID-19, enrolled during active disease.

The DNA sequence is given as TGTGCCAGTAGGAATAGCGGGGGGGCCGAAGATACGCAGTATTTT. This yields the protein CASRNSGGAEDTQYF. The sequence links TRBV19 to TRBJ2-3; TRBD2 aligns with 11 central bases. The CDR3 holds 15 amino acids from the cysteine to the phenylalanine. Left in the record is the CDR3 DNA by itself, 45 bases read in frame from the first base. In the germline V gene (reference sequence), CDR1 corresponds to LNHDA and CDR2 to SQIVND. Trimmed from V: 6 bases; trimmed from J: 5 bases; junction bases lacking a gene match: 7.